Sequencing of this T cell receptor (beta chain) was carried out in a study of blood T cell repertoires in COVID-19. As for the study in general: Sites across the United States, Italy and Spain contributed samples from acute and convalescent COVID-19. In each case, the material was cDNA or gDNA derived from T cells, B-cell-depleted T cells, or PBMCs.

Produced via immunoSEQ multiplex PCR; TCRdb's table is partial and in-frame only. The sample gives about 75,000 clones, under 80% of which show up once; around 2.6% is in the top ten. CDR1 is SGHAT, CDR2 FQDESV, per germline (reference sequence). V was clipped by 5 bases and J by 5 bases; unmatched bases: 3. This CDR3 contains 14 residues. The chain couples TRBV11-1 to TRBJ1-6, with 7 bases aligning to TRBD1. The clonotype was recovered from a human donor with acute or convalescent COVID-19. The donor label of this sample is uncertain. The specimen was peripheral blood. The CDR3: CASSRTGNNSPLHF. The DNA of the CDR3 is TGTGCCAGCAGCCGGACAGGAAATAATTCACCCCTCCACTTT.